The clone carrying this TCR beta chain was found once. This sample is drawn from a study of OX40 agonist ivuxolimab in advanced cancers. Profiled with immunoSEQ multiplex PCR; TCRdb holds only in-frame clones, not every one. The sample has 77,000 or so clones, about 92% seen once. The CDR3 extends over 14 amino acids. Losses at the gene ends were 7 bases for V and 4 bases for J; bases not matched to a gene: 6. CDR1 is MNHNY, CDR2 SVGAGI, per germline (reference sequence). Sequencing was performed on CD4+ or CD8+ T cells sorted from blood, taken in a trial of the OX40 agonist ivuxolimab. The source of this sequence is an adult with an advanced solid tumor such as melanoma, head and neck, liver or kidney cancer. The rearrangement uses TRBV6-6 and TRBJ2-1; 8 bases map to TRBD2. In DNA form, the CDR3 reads TGTGCCAGCAACCCAGCGGGAGCATACAATGAGCAGTTCTTC. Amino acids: CASNPAGAYNEQFF.